The 9 T cell receptor beta chains given below trace back to one sample, sequenced in a study of OX40 agonist ivuxolimab in advanced cancers. The protocol was immunoSEQ multiplex PCR, while the TCRdb copy is restricted to in-frame clones and leaves out a portion. The table shows 55,000 to 70,000 clones, with about 86% occurring only once. The sample consisted of CD4+ or CD8+ T cells sorted from blood, taken in a trial of the OX40 agonist ivuxolimab. These receptors originate from an adult with an advanced solid tumor such as melanoma, head and neck, liver or kidney cancer.

This clone was detected only once. The chain couples TRBV2 to TRBJ2-7, with 9 bases aligning to TRBD1. Germline CDR1 and CDR2: SNHLY and FYNNEI. The CDR3 loop spans 16 amino acids. V lost 1 base to trimming and J lost 2 bases; unmatched junction nucleotides: 6. The DNA of the CDR3 is TGTGCCAGCAGTGAAGTAGGGACAGGGCCTACCTACGAGCAGTACTTC. It specifies CASSEVGTGPTYEQYF.

The chain has TRBV6-6 and TRBJ1-6; tentatively, D is TRBD1 (6 bases). The CDR3 has 15 amino acids. Trimming pared 0 bases from V and 7 bases from J, leaving 10 bases between. Looked up from germline, CDR1 is MNHNY and CDR2 is SVGAGI (reference sequence). The CDR3 spells CASSYSGGDNSPLHF. CDR3 nucleotide sequence: TGTGCCAGCAGTTACTCGGGGGGCGACAATTCACCCCTCCACTTT.

The chain employs TRBV15 and TRBJ2-1; TRBD2 matches at 9 bases. The CDR3 length is 17 residues. V lost 1 base and J lost 6; bases outside the gene matches: 10. CDR1 and CDR2 (germline): LNHNV, YYDKDF (reference sequence). In DNA, the CDR3 is TGTGCCACCAGCAGAGGCGGGGGGGGCCCATCAAGCAATGAGCAGTTCTTC. Its translation is CATSRGGGGPSSNEQFF.

This clone was observed a single time. The V gene is TRBV5-1, the J gene TRBJ2-2, with D maybe TRBD1 (5 bases). V was cut by 4 bases and J by 3 bases, with 16 bases left in between. Looked up from germline, CDR1 is SGHRS and CDR2 is YFSETQ. The CDR3 covers 16 residues. The CDR3 protein is CASSKRSGMDTGELFF. As DNA, the CDR3 is TGCGCCAGCAGCAAGAGGTCAGGGATGGACACCGGGGAGCTGTTTTTT.

The J gene is TRBJ2-2, the V gene TRBV5-1; D unresolved. The CDR3 sequence is 13 residues long. With 0 bases removed from V and 5 bases from J, the gap between germline ends came to 5 bases. Germline V gives CDR1 SGHRS, CDR2 YFSETQ. CDR3 loop: CASSLGTTGELFF. CDR3 DNA: TGCGCCAGCAGCTTGGGTACGACCGGGGAGCTGTTTTTT. Based on the CDR3 plus reference TRBV5-1 and TRBJ2-2, the full variable domain is KAGVTQTPRYLIKTRGQQVTLSCSPISGHRSVSWYQQTPGQGLQFLFEYFSETQRNKGNFPGRFSGRQFSNSRSEMNVSTLELGDSALYLCASSLGTTGELFFGEGSRLTVL.

The rearrangement uses TRBV6-6 and TRBJ2-7; maybe TRBD1 (7 bases). CDR1 MNHNY and CDR2 SVGAGI come from the germline V gene (reference sequence). The CDR3 has 14 amino acids. V lost 6 bases to trimming and J lost 1 base, with 13 bases between them. CDR3 protein: CASRPQGGSYEQYF. Written as DNA, the CDR3 is TGTGCCAGCAGACCCCAGGGGGGATCCTACGAGCAGTACTTC.

The V gene is TRBV19, the J gene TRBJ1-1, with 7 bases lining up with TRBD1. Germline values: CDR1 LNHDA, CDR2 SQIVND (reference sequence). The J segment lost 1 base and the V segment lost 2 bases, leaving 10 bases of the junction unmatched. The CDR3 has 17 amino acids. CDR3 DNA: TGTGCCAGTAGTATATACGTGTCGGACAGGCGGAACACTGAAGCTTTCTTT. This codes for CASSIYVSDRRNTEAFF. Filled out from reference TRBV19 and TRBJ1-1, the complete variable domain reads DGGITQSPKYLFRKEGQNVTLSCEQNLNHDAMYWYRQDPGQGLRLIYYSQIVNDFQKGDIAEGYSVSREKKESFPLTVTSAQKNPTAFYLCASSIYVSDRRNTEAFFGQGTRLTVV.

The chain couples TRBV6-6 to TRBJ1-2; TRBD1 is a possible D gene (5 bases). This CDR3 comprises 10 residues. Trimming removed 8 bases at V and 6 bases at J, with 7 bases between. CDR1 MNHNY and CDR2 SVGAGI come from the germline V gene (reference sequence). The CDR3 reads CASAGNGYTF. The CDR3 DNA is TGTGCCAGCGCAGGGAATGGCTACACCTTC.

The gene calls are TRBV7-2 and TRBJ2-5, with 9 bases fitting TRBD2. The V gene's germline CDR1 is SGHTA and CDR2 FQGNSA. The CDR3 is 14 residues long. The junction had 4 bases not matched to a gene; V was cut back by 5 bases and J by 3 bases. CDR3 DNA sequence: TGTGCCAGCAGCAATAGCGGGGGAGAAGAGACCCAGTACTTC. Translated, it gives CASSNSGGEETQYF.